This T cell receptor beta chain was found in a study of blood T cell repertoires in COVID-19. Study-level background: Sites in the United States, Italy and Spain provided acute and convalescent COVID-19 samples. Sources were T cells, B-cell-depleted T cells, or PBMCs; the material itself was cDNA or gDNA.

Study processing details: By means of reference gene primer amplification, nucleated cell counts were estimated. This table comes from immunoSEQ multiplex PCR, and its TCRdb copy is limited to in-frame clones, with some not included. Clone size and the V and J calls come from that table; the DNA yielded D and trimming. The repertoire holds 250,000 to 350,000 clones, with about 89% as singletons. CDR1 is LGHDT and CDR2 is YNNKEL in the germline V gene (reference sequence). This CDR3 contains 15 residues. The V segment lost 1 base and the J segment 4 bases; nucleotides outside the gene matches: 4. What was sequenced was peripheral blood. This clonotype originated in a man aged 30 to 39 with acute or convalescent COVID-19. The chain combines TRBV3-1 (or the pseudogene TRBV3-2) with TRBJ2-3; TRBD2 agrees at 8 bases. CDR3 in amino acids: CASSQAGGPPDTQYF. CDR3 bases: TGTGCCAGCAGCCAAGCGGGAGGGCCCCCAGATACGCAGTATTTT.